The next 20 T cell receptor beta chains were all read from a single sample in a study of blood T cell repertoires in COVID-19. Produced via immunoSEQ multiplex PCR; TCRdb's table is partial and in-frame only. The table lists 150,000 to 200,000 clones, over 80% of them singletons. Sequenced material: PBMCs or T cells enriched from blood (not recorded which). The receptors were sampled from a woman aged 50 to 65 who had recovered from COVID-19.

The chain recombines TRBV3-1 (or the pseudogene TRBV3-2) with TRBJ2-1, with D tentatively TRBD2 (6 bases). CDR1 is LGHDT, CDR2 YNNKEL, per germline (reference sequence). The germline V and J ends were trimmed by 4 bases and 10 bases, with 14 bases remaining between them. The CDR3 runs to 13 residues. CDR3 region: CASSPAAGREQFF. CDR3 bases: TGTGCCAGCAGCCCGGCCGCGGGACGGGAGCAGTTCTTC.

This clone has more than one count but fewer than ten. The chain is built from TRBV28 and TRBJ2-2, with D unresolved. The CDR3 totals 18 residues. From germline, CDR1 is MDHEN and CDR2 SYDVKM. Trimming took 0 bases from V and 1 from J, leaving 15 bases between them. CDR3 nucleotides: TGTGCCAGCAGTTTATGGGGCCGATCTAAGAAGAACACCGGGGAGCTGTTTTTT. Translated: CASSLWGRSKKNTGELFF.

This clone has only a few counts. The chain couples TRBV29-1 to TRBJ1-2; 9 bases map to TRBD1. CDR3 size: 16 residues. CDR1 is SQVTM, CDR2 ANQGSEA, per germline. J was trimmed by 5 bases and V by 2 bases; bases with no gene match: 12. CDR3 sequence reads: CSVEPPGGQGAYGYTF. The CDR3 region has the DNA TGCAGCGTTGAACCTCCCGGGGGACAGGGTGCGTATGGCTACACCTTC.

V usage is TRBV2 and J usage is TRBJ2-7, with D perhaps matching TRBD2 (5 bases). This CDR3 has 11 amino acids. Trimming stripped 4 bases from V and 7 bases from J, with 8 bases between. Germline-derived CDR1 and CDR2 are SNHLY and FYNNEI. CDR3 residues: CASSGGMEQYV. CDR3 in DNA: TGTGCCAGCAGTGGAGGGATGGAGCAGTACGTC.

The chain joins TRBV18 to TRBJ2-1, with a possible D match to TRBD2 (6 bases). CDR3 size: 16 residues. Germline assignment: CDR1 KGHSH and CDR2 LQKENI. Trimming shortened V by 3 bases and J by 7 bases, and 19 bases separated the two germline ends. The CDR3 here is CASSPIGAGSLNEQFF. As DNA, the CDR3 is TGTGCCAGCTCACCTATTGGGGCGGGGTCGCTTAATGAGCAGTTCTTC.

The genes are TRBV27 and TRBJ1-1; the D gene is possibly TRBD1 (6 bases). Looked up from germline, CDR1 is MNHEY and CDR2 is SMNVEV (reference sequence). The length of the CDR3 is 14 residues. The ends were cut back, 4 bases at V and 6 bases at J, with 15 bases in the middle. The DNA for the CDR3 is TGTGCCAGCAGTTCGGCAGGGGCAGGCTCTGAAGCTTTCTTT. Its translation: CASSSAGAGSEAFF.

The chain uses TRBV10-3 and TRBJ1-5, with a tentative D call TRBD1 (6 bases). The V end was cut by 4 bases, the J end by 6 bases, with 19 bases between. Germline V gene sequence: CDR1 ENHRY, CDR2 SYGVKD. This CDR3 is 16 amino acids long. The CDR3 spells CAISGGLGQYGQPQHF. The CDR3 region has the DNA TGTGCCATCAGTGGGGGGCTGGGGCAGTATGGTCAGCCCCAGCATTTT.

The V and J genes are TRBV5-5 and TRBJ2-5; a possible D gene is TRBD2 (6 bases). Germline CDR1 is SGHKS and CDR2 is YYEKEE (reference sequence). This CDR3 spans 12 amino acids. The V gene lost 10 bases and the J gene lost 5 bases, with 15 bases spanning the gap. The DNA of the CDR3 is TGTGCCGGCGGGGCTCCCCTGGAGACCCAGTACTTC. It specifies CAGGAPLETQYF.

This chain uses TRBV27 with TRBJ1-2, with D unresolved. Trimming cost V 7 bases and J 4 bases, with 22 bases left between them. The CDR3 runs 16 residues. CDR1 and CDR2 (germline): MNHEY, SMNVEV (reference sequence). The CDR3 region is CASNLRAGRSIYGYTF. The CDR3 bases are TGTGCCAGCAACCTAAGAGCAGGCCGCTCAATCTATGGCTACACCTTC.

The chain links TRBV4-1 to TRBJ1-2, with D maybe TRBD1 (5 bases). Looked up from germline, CDR1 is MGHRA and CDR2 is YSYEKL. This CDR3 is built from 16 residues. V was shortened by 4 bases and J by 8 bases, with 23 bases between the two germline ends. The CDR3 spells CASSLPSVWGVAGYTF. The CDR3 DNA reads TGCGCCAGCAGCCTCCCCAGCGTATGGGGGGTGGCAGGCTACACCTTC.

This chain joins TRBV24-1 and TRBJ1-2, with D possibly matching TRBD1 (5 bases). The V gene's germline CDR1 is KGHDR and CDR2 SFDVKD. This CDR3 contains 15 residues. Between the trimmed V and J ends, which lost 1 base and 5 bases, there was a span of 13 bases. CDR3 protein: CATSDFNTGPYGYTF. CDR3 nucleotide sequence: TGTGCCACCAGTGATTTCAACACAGGACCTTATGGCTACACCTTC.

The J gene is TRBJ2-2, the V gene TRBV19; tentative D call: TRBD1 (5 bases). Trimming cost V 6 bases and J 3 bases, with 14 bases left between them. Germline assignment: CDR1 LNHDA and CDR2 SQIVND (reference sequence). The CDR3 totals 15 residues. CDR3 in amino acids: CASRRAGWDTGELFF. The CDR3 DNA reads TGTGCCAGTAGACGGGCAGGGTGGGACACCGGGGAGCTGTTTTTT.

The rearrangement links TRBV3-1 (or the pseudogene TRBV3-2) to TRBJ1-1, with 9 bases matching TRBD1. Germline CDR1 LGHDT, CDR2 YNNKEL (reference sequence). CDR3 length equals 15 residues. After removal of 4 bases from V and 5 bases from J, the junction contained 8 bases not matched to a gene. CDR3 sequence (DNA): TGTGCCAGCAGCCTCAGGACAGGGGAGAGGACTGAAGCTTTCTTT. Translating gives CASSLRTGERTEAFF.

The chain links TRBV30 to TRBJ1-6; D possibly corresponds to TRBD1 (5 bases). Trimming took off 3 bases at V and 10 bases at J, with 13 bases between the two ends. The CDR3 runs to 13 residues. The germline gives CDR1 GTSNPN, CDR2 SVGIG (reference sequence). The chain's CDR3 is CAWRGQAGSPLHF. CDR3 in DNA: TGTGCCTGGAGGGGGCAGGCTGGCTCACCCCTCCACTTT.

The rearrangement joins TRBV28 to TRBJ2-3, with 10 bases lining up with TRBD2. The V gene's germline CDR1 is MDHEN and CDR2 SYDVKM. V shed 4 bases, J shed 7 bases, and the junction held 5 bases outside the gene matches. CDR3 length equals 14 residues. The DNA for the CDR3 is TGTGCCAGCAGTTCTAGCGGGAGTCAGAATACGCAGTATTTT. As protein: CASSSSGSQNTQYF.

The chain employs TRBV2 and TRBJ1-1; no clear D. V was trimmed by 6 bases and J by 1 base, leaving 9 bases between them. Germline assignment: CDR1 SNHLY and CDR2 FYNNEI. There are 13 residues in the CDR3. Written as DNA, the CDR3 is TGTGCCAGCAGGGAGAGTCCGAACACTGAAGCTTTCTTT. Amino acids: CASRESPNTEAFF.

The count of this clone is one. This rearrangement joins TRBV29-1 to TRBJ1-5; TRBD1 agrees at 7 bases. Trimming removed 6 bases from V and 7 bases from J; junction bases left unmatched: 6. CDR1 is SQVTM and CDR2 is ANQGSEA in the germline V gene. This CDR3 is 12 amino acids long. In nucleotides, the CDR3 is TGCAGCGTCAAGGGGGCAGGCCAGCCCCAGCATTTT. Translated: CSVKGAGQPQHF.

The chain has TRBV7-8 and TRBJ1-2, with D perhaps matching TRBD1 (6 bases). V gave up 5 bases and J gave up 5 bases, with 18 bases separating them. Germline-derived CDR1 and CDR2 are SGHVS and FQNEAQ. This CDR3 has 15 residues. The CDR3 nucleotides are TGTGCCAGCAGCAGGACAGTTCCAGCGGTTTATGGCTACACCTTC. It codes for CASSRTVPAVYGYTF.

The V call is TRBV28, the J call TRBJ2-1, with 10 bases that match TRBD1. The CDR3 is 18 residues long. Germline loops: CDR1 MDHEN, CDR2 SYDVKM. With V trimmed by 6 bases and J by 4 bases, 15 bases remained unmatched. The CDR3 sequence: CASRETDRGHNIYNEQFF. The CDR3 DNA is TGTGCCAGCAGGGAAACCGACAGGGGGCATAATATTTACAATGAGCAGTTCTTC.

This chain connects TRBV4-1 to TRBJ1-1; the D gene is possibly TRBD1 (5 bases). The germline gives CDR1 MGHRA, CDR2 YSYEKL. The CDR3 extends over 14 amino acids. V was trimmed by 3 bases and J by 6 bases, leaving 14 bases between them. CDR3 in amino acids: CASSQGAGMSEAFF. As DNA, the CDR3 is TGCGCCAGCAGCCAGGGTGCAGGGATGTCTGAAGCTTTCTTT.